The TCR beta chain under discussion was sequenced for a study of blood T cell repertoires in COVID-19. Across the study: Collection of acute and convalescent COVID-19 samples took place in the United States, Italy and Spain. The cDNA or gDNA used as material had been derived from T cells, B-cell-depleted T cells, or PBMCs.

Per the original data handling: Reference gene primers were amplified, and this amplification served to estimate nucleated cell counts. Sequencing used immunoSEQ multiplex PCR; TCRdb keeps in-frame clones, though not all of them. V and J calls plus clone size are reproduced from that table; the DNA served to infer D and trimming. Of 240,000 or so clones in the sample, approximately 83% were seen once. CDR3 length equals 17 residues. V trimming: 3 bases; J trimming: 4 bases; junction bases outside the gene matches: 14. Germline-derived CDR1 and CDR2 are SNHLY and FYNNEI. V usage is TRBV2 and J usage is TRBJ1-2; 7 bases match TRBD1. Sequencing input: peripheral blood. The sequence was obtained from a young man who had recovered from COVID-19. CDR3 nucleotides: TGTGCCAGCAGTGAGGGACAGTCCAATTCATACTCCTATGGCTACACCTTC. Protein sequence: CASSEGQSNSYSYGYTF.